The 19 T cell receptor beta chains reported below all come from one sample, sequenced in a study of blood T cell repertoires in COVID-19. Clones were read by immunoSEQ multiplex PCR, and TCRdb kept only the in-frame ones, dropping some. Of about 170,000 clones listed, 84% are singletons. The sample was peripheral blood. The origin of the receptors is a woman in her seventies with COVID-19, enrolled during active disease.

This sequence joins TRBV10-3 and TRBJ1-2; 8 bases agree with TRBD1. V lost 7 bases and J lost 7; bases outside the gene matches: 8. The length of the CDR3 is 13 residues. Germline CDR1 reads ENHRY; CDR2 reads SYGVKD. CDR3 coding DNA: TGTGCCATCACCGGGACAGGTCTAGGTGGCTACACCTTC. This encodes CAITGTGLGGYTF.

The chain carries TRBV28 and TRBJ2-6, with a possible D match to TRBD1 (5 bases). CDR3 length: 16 residues. V dropped 2 bases and J dropped 3 bases, with 11 bases sitting between them. Germline CDR1 reads MDHEN; CDR2 reads SYDVKM. The CDR3 sequence is CASSLGRVGGANVLTF. CDR3 coding DNA: TGTGCCAGCAGTTTAGGCAGGGTAGGTGGGGCCAACGTCCTGACTTTC.

This chain connects TRBV6-2 or TRBV6-3 to TRBJ2-3; 7 positions match TRBD2. CDR3 length: 15 residues. Germline loops: CDR1 MNHEY, CDR2 SVGEGT. Losses at the gene ends were 5 bases for V and 2 bases for J; bases not matched to a gene: 7. The DNA for the CDR3 is TGTGCCAGCAGTGCGGCGGGAGCGCACACAGATACGCAGTATTTT. Its translation: CASSAAGAHTDTQYF.

The sample holds one count of this clone. The chain links TRBV24-1 to TRBJ2-7; the match to TRBD1 covers 12 bases. Germline V gives CDR1 KGHDR, CDR2 SFDVKD. This CDR3 region has 16 residues. J lost 6 bases, V lost 4 bases, and 9 bases had no gene match. CDR3 loop: CATSEAPGQGAPEQYF. CDR3 DNA sequence: TGTGCCACCAGTGAGGCCCCGGGACAGGGGGCGCCCGAGCAGTACTTC.

The genes are TRBV18 and TRBJ2-2; D might be TRBD1 (6 bases). Trimming pared 3 bases from V and 6 bases from J, leaving 11 bases between. In germline, CDR1 is KGHSH, CDR2 LQKENI. The CDR3 runs to 14 residues. CDR3 DNA sequence: TGTGCCAGCTCACCTCAGGGGTCATCCGGGGAGCTGTTTTTT. Its protein product is CASSPQGSSGELFF.

J is TRBJ2-5 and V is TRBV5-1, with 12 bases lining up with TRBD2. The CDR3 runs 18 residues. Germline assignment: CDR1 SGHRS and CDR2 YFSETQ. V lost 0 bases, J lost 0 bases, and 6 bases stayed unmatched. The CDR3 here is CASSLERTSGAYQETQYF. CDR3 bases: TGCGCCAGCAGCTTGGAACGGACTAGCGGGGCGTACCAAGAGACCCAGTACTTC.

V gene TRBV2 combines with J gene TRBJ1-4, with 8 positions matching TRBD1. Per the germline V gene, CDR1 is SNHLY and CDR2 is FYNNEI. This CDR3 is built from 15 residues. V was pared by 3 bases and J by 3 bases, with 3 bases of the junction left unmatched. The CDR3 is CASSDRGLANEKLFF. DNA of the CDR3: TGTGCCAGCAGTGACAGGGGGCTAGCTAATGAAAAACTGTTTTTT.

J is TRBJ1-5 and V is TRBV28; D is unresolved. Germline CDR1 reads MDHEN; CDR2 reads SYDVKM. V was trimmed by 7 bases and J by 4 bases, leaving 17 bases between them. The CDR3 sequence is 15 residues long. The CDR3 sequence is CASKVGGTGNQPQHF. As DNA, the CDR3 is TGTGCCAGCAAAGTGGGAGGTACTGGTAATCAGCCCCAGCATTTT.

V usage is TRBV28 and J usage is TRBJ1-5; D not resolved. CDR3 length equals 13 residues. CDR1 is MDHEN, CDR2 SYDVKM, per germline. V was cut by 7 bases and J by 4 bases, with 11 bases left in between. In DNA, the CDR3 is TGTGCCAGCATAGAGAGGCGGAATCAGCCCCAGCATTTT. This encodes CASIERRNQPQHF.

The chain couples TRBV6-5 to TRBJ2-2; D remains ambiguous. The V and J ends lost 7 bases and 6 bases respectively, with 9 bases between them. The germline V gene has CDR1 MNHEY and CDR2 SVGAGI. The CDR3 is 12 amino acids. CDR3 sequence (DNA): TGTGCCAGCACCCTCCTCCCCGGGGAGCTGTTTTTT. The encoded protein is CASTLLPGELFF.

V is TRBV12-5 and J is TRBJ1-2, with D perhaps TRBD1 (5 bases). CDR3 length: 15 residues. V shed 0 bases and J shed 6 bases, with 14 bases lying between them. Germline V CDR1 and CDR2: LGHNT, FRNRAP. The CDR3 loop is CASGLVYDPGNGYTF. The DNA of the CDR3 is TGTGCTAGTGGTTTGGTATATGATCCAGGGAATGGCTACACCTTC.

The CDR3 bases are TGTGCCAGCGGGCGGCAGGGTGGAGGGGAGACCCAGTACTTC. It specifies CASGRQGGGETQYF. This chain uses TRBV25-1 with TRBJ2-5; D possibly corresponds to TRBD2 (6 bases). Germline CDR1 is MGHDK and CDR2 is SYGVNS. Deletions cut 8 bases from V and 5 bases from J, with 18 bases between. The CDR3 consists of 14 residues.

The chain uses TRBV6-5 and TRBJ2-5; TRBD2 agrees at 11 bases. The CDR3 runs to 14 residues. After removal of 6 bases from V and 5 bases from J, the junction contained 5 bases not matched to a gene. Germline V gene data show CDR1 as MNHEY and CDR2 as SVGAGI. As DNA, the CDR3 is TGTGCCAGCAGACACTGGACTAGCGGGGAGACCCAGTACTTC. Residues: CASRHWTSGETQYF.

V and J are TRBV19 and TRBJ1-2; TRBD1 agrees at 9 bases. The CDR3 is 15 residues long. V gave up 4 bases and J gave up 4 bases; unmatched junction bases: 7. Per germline, CDR1 LNHDA and CDR2 SQIVND (reference sequence). CDR3 bases: TGTGCCAGTAGTACCGGGACAGGGTTGGCCTATGGCTACACCTTC. This encodes CASSTGTGLAYGYTF.

CDR3 loop: CASSEGAVRNQPQHF. For the CDR3, the DNA is TGTGCCAGCAGCGAGGGGGCAGTCCGCAATCAGCCCCAGCATTTT. This rearrangement joins TRBV9 to TRBJ1-5; 7 nucleotides match TRBD1. Germline trimming cut 3 bases from V and 2 bases from J; bases unmatched to any gene: 5. The CDR3 contains 15 residues. Germline lookup yields CDR1 SGDLS and CDR2 YYNGEE.

The rearrangement links TRBV5-5 to TRBJ1-3; a possible D gene is TRBD1 (5 bases). This CDR3 has 13 residues. The germline gives CDR1 SGHKS, CDR2 YYEKEE (reference sequence). Between the trimmed V and J ends, which lost 4 bases and 7 bases, there was a span of 12 bases. The CDR3: CASSVGGANTIYF. The CDR3 nucleotides are TGTGCCAGCAGCGTCGGTGGGGCGAACACCATATATTTT.

This chain connects TRBV7-3 to TRBJ2-1, with 10 bases aligning to TRBD2. Germline-derived CDR1 and CDR2 are SGHTA and FQGTGA. The J segment lost 7 bases and the V segment lost 5 bases, leaving 2 bases of the junction unmatched. The CDR3 contains 13 residues. The CDR3 loop is CASSATSGNEQFF. The CDR3 DNA is TGTGCCAGCAGCGCGACTAGCGGGAATGAGCAGTTCTTC.

This chain uses TRBV2 with TRBJ2-3, with 10 bases identical to TRBD2. This CDR3 has 15 residues. The trim removed 5 bases at V and 2 bases at J, leaving 4 bases unmatched. Germline-derived CDR1 and CDR2 are SNHLY and FYNNEI. Written as DNA, the CDR3 is TGTGCCAGCAGTCAGGGACTAGCGTTCACAGATACGCAGTATTTT. Translated, it gives CASSQGLAFTDTQYF.

This clone was observed a handful of times. This rearrangement joins TRBV5-4 to TRBJ2-1, with 12 positions matching TRBD1. After removal of 4 bases from V and 7 bases from J, the junction contained 6 bases not matched to a gene. CDR1 is SGHNT, CDR2 YYREEE, per germline (reference sequence). This CDR3 has 15 amino acids. CDR3 nucleotides: TGTGCCAGCAGCGACGGGACAGGGGGCTGGAATGAGCAGTTCTTC. It yields the protein CASSDGTGGWNEQFF.